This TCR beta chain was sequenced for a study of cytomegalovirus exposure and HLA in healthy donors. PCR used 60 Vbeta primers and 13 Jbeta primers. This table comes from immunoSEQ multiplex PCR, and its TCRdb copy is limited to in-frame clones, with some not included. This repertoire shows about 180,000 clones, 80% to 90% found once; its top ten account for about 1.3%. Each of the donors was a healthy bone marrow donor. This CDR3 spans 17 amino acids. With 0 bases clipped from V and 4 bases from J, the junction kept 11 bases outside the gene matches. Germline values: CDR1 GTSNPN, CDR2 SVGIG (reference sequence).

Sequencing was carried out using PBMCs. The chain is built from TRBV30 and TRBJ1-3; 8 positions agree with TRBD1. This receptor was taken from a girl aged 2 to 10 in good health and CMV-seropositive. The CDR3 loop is CAWSVSPTGGRGNTIYF. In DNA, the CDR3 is TGTGCCTGGAGTGTATCTCCCACAGGGGGTAGGGGAAACACCATATATTTT.